The present entry profiles one T cell receptor (beta chain) with its context. V shed 5 bases, J shed 6 bases, and the junction held 8 bases outside the gene matches. Germline CDR1 and CDR2: LNHDA and SQIVND (reference sequence). This CDR3 contains 15 residues. The protocol was immunoSEQ multiplex PCR, while the TCRdb copy is restricted to in-frame clones and leaves out a portion. The table shows 70,000 or so clones, with roughly 89% occurring only once. The source of the sample is a study of T cell changes during pregnancy in multiple sclerosis. Sequencing used peripheral blood, obtained in the third trimester of pregnancy. The source of this sequence is a female donor in good health, enrolled as a control in a pregnancy study. The rearrangement uses TRBV19 and TRBJ2-7; 12 bases align to TRBD2. The CDR3 spells CASSSETSGRSEQYF. The CDR3 DNA reads TGTGCCAGTAGTTCAGAGACTAGCGGGAGAAGCGAGCAGTACTTC. Supplemented by reference TRBV19 and TRBJ2-7, the full variable domain reads DGGITQSPKYLFRKEGQNVTLSCEQNLNHDAMYWYRQDPGQGLRLIYYSQIVNDFQKGDIAEGYSVSREKKESFPLTVTSAQKNPTAFYLCASSSETSGRSEQYFGPGTRLTVT.